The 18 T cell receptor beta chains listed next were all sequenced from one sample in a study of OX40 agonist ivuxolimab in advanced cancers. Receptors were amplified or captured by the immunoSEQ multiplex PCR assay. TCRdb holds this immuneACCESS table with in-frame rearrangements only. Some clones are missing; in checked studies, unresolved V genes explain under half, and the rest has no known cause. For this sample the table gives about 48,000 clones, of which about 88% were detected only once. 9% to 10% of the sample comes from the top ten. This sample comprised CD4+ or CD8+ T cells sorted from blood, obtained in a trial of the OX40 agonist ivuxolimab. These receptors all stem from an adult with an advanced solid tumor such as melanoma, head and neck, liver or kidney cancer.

CDR3 nucleotide sequence: TGTGCCAGCAGTGAATCCACCCTCTCTGGAAACACCATATATTTT. This sequence encodes CASSESTLSGNTIYF. The rearrangement uses TRBV2 and TRBJ1-3; D is unresolved. Germline-derived CDR1 and CDR2 are SNHLY and FYNNEI. Trimming stripped 2 bases from V and 0 bases from J, with 8 bases between. This CDR3 is 15 amino acids long.

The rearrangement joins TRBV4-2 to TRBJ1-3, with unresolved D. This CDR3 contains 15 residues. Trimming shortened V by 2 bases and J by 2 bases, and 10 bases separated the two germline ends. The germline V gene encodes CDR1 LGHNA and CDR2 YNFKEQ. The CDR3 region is CASSQPDGTGNTIYF. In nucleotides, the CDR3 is TGTGCCAGCAGCCAACCCGACGGGACTGGAAACACCATATATTTT.

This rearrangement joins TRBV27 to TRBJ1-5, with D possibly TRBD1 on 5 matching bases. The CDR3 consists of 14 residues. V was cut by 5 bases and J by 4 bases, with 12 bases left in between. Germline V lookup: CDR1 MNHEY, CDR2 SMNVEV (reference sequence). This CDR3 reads CASSDQGPNQPQHF. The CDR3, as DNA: TGTGCCAGCAGTGATCAGGGCCCGAATCAGCCCCAGCATTTT.

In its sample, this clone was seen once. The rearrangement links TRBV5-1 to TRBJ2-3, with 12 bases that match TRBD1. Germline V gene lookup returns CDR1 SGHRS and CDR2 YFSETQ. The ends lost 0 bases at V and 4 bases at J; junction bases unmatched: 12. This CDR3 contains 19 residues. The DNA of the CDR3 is TGCGCCAGCAGCTTGGCCCCGGGACAGGGGGCGTCGGGGTCAGATACGCAGTATTTT. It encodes CASSLAPGQGASGSDTQYF.

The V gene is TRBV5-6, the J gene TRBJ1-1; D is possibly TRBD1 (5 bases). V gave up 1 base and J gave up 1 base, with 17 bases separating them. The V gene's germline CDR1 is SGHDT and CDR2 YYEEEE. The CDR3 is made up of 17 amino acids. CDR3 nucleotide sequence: TGTGCCAGCAGCTTGAATCGGGACCCTCTTAGGAACACTGAAGCTTTCTTT. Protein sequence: CASSLNRDPLRNTEAFF. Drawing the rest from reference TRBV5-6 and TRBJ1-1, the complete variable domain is DAGVTQSPTHLIKTRGQQVTLRCSPKSGHDTVSWYQQALGQGPQFIFQYYEEEERQRGNFPDRFSGHQFPNYSSELNVNALLLGDSALYLCASSLNRDPLRNTEAFFGQGTRLTVV.

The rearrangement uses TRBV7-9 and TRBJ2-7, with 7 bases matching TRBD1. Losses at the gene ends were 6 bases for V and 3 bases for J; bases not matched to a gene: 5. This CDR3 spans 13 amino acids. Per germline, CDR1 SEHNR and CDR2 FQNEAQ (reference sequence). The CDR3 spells CASSLTGFYEQYF. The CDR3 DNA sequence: TGTGCCAGCAGTTTGACAGGGTTCTACGAGCAGTACTTC.

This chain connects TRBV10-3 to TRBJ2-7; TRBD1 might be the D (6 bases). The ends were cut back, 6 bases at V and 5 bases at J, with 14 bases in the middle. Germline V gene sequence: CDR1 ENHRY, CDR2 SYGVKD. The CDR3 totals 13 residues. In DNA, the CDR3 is TGTGCCATCAGCTCACAGGGCGTCGACGAGCAGTACTTC. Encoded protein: CAISSQGVDEQYF.

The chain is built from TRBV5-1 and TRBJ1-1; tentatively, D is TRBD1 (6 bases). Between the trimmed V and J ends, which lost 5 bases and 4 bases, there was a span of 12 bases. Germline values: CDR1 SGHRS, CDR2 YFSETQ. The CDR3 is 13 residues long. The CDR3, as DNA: TGCGCCAGCAGTCAAGGGGGAGGCACTGAAGCTTTCTTT. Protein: CASSQGGGTEAFF.

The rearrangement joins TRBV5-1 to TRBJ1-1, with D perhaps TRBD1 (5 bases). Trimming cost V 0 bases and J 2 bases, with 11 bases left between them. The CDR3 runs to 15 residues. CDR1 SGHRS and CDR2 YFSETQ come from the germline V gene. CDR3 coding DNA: TGCGCCAGCAGCTTGGCTGGGACCTTCAACACTGAAGCTTTCTTT. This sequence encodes CASSLAGTFNTEAFF.

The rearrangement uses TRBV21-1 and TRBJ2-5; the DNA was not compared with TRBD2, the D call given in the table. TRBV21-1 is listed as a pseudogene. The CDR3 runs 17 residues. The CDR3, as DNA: TGTGCCAGCAGCAAAGGCACTAGCGGGAGGGCCCGAGAGACCCAGTACTTC. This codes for CASSKGTSGRARETQYF.

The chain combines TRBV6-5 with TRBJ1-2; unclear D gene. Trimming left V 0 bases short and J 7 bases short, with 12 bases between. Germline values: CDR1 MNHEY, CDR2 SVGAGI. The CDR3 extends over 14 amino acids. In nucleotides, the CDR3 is TGTGCCAGCAGTTACTCGAATGGGGATACTGGCTACACCTTC. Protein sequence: CASSYSNGDTGYTF.

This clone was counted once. The CDR3 DNA follows: TGCGCCAGCAGCCGGGGGGTGTTGTCTGCGGACAGGGAGACCCAGTACTTC. Translating gives CASSRGVLSADRETQYF. J is TRBJ2-5 and V is TRBV5-1, with D possibly called TRBD1 or TRBD2 (7 bases each). Per germline, CDR1 SGHRS and CDR2 YFSETQ. Trimming took 4 bases from V and 5 from J, leaving 24 bases between them. The CDR3 spans 17 residues.

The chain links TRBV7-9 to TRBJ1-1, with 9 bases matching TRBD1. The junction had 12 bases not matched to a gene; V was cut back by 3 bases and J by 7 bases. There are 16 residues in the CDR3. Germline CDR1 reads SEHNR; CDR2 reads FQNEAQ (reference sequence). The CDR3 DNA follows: TGTGCCAGCAGCTTGGGACAGGGTGGGGGCCACGGTGAAGCTTTCTTT. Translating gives CASSLGQGGGHGEAFF.

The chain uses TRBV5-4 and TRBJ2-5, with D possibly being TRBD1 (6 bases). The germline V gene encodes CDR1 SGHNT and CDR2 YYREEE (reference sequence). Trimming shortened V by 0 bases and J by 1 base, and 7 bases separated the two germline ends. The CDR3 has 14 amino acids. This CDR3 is CASSLVDSQETQYF. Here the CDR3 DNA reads TGTGCCAGCAGCTTGGTGGACAGCCAAGAGACCCAGTACTTC.

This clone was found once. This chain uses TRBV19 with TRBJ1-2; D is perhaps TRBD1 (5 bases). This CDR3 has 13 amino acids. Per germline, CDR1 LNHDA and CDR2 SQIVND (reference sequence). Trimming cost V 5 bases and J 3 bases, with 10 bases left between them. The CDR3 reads CASSYETDYGYTF. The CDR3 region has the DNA TGTGCCAGTAGTTACGAGACAGACTATGGCTACACCTTC.

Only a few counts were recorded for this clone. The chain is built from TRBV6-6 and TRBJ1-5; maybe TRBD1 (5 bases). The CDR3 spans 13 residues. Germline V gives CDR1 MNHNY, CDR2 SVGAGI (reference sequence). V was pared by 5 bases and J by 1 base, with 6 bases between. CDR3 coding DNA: TGTGCCAGCAGTAAGGGGAGCAATCAGCCCCAGCATTTT. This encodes CASSKGSNQPQHF.

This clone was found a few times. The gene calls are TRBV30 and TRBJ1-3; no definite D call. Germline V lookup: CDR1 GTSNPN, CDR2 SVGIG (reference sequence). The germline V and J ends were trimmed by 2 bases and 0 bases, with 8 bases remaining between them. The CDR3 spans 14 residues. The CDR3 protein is CAWSRSNSGNTIYF. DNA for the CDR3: TGTGCCTGGAGTAGGAGCAACTCTGGAAACACCATATATTTT.

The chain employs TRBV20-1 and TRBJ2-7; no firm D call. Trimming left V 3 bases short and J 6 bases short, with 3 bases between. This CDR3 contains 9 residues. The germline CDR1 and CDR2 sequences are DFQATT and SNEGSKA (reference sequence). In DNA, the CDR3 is TGCAGTGCTAGCGGCGAGCAGTACTTC. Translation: CSASGEQYF.